These 16 T cell receptor beta chains were all obtained from the same sample, sequenced in a study of blood T cell repertoires in COVID-19. The data were produced by immunoSEQ multiplex PCR, yet TCRdb's version contains in-frame clones alone and is incomplete. The sample carries about 250,000 clones, around 84% recorded once. The sample consisted of PBMCs or T cells enriched from blood (not recorded which). All receptors derive from a man between 35 and 55 years old who had been exposed to COVID-19.

Written as DNA, the CDR3 is TGTGCCAGCAGCCCGGGACTACCTAACACCGGGGAGCTGTTTTTT. Translation: CASSPGLPNTGELFF. The chain links TRBV7-3 to TRBJ2-2, with TRBD2 identical over 7 bases. Germline CDR1 reads SGHTA; CDR2 reads FQGTGA. Trimming took 5 bases from V and 2 from J; bases not matched to a gene: 5. The CDR3 sequence is 15 residues long. Combining the CDR3 with reference TRBV7-3 and TRBJ2-2 gives the whole variable domain GAGVSQTPSNKVTEKGKYVELRCDPISGHTALYWYRQSLGQGPEFLIYFQGTGAADDSGLPNDRFFAVRPEGSVSTLKIQRTERGDSAVYLCASSPGLPNTGELFFGEGSRLTVL.

The chain recombines TRBV2 with TRBJ1-5; D call uncertain. Germline V gene lookup returns CDR1 SNHLY and CDR2 FYNNEI. The CDR3 runs 12 residues. V gave up 8 bases and J gave up 3 bases, with 8 bases separating them. Here the CDR3 DNA reads TGTGCCAGCCAAGACAACAATCAGCCCCAGCATTTT. Encoded protein: CASQDNNQPQHF.

The V and J genes are TRBV6-5 and TRBJ2-2; 8 nucleotides agree with TRBD1. The CDR3 length is 15 residues. Germline V lookup: CDR1 MNHEY, CDR2 SVGAGI. The V segment lost 7 bases and the J segment 7 bases; nucleotides outside the gene matches: 11. This chain's CDR3 is CASTQGQGRDGELFF. DNA of the CDR3: TGTGCCAGCACTCAAGGACAGGGCCGGGACGGGGAGCTGTTTTTT.

Only one count was recorded for this clone. The chain has TRBV18 and TRBJ2-7, with 7 nucleotides matching TRBD1. CDR1 KGHSH and CDR2 LQKENI come from the germline V gene. There are 16 residues in the CDR3. V lost 3 bases to trimming and J lost 7 bases; unmatched junction nucleotides: 15. The CDR3 coding sequence is TGTGCCAGCTCACCCGAGGCGTCAGGGGGAAGAGGGGAGCAGTACTTC. Its protein is CASSPEASGGRGEQYF.

The chain couples TRBV25-1 to TRBJ2-5, with D perhaps matching TRBD1 (6 bases). Trimming stripped 5 bases from V and 6 bases from J, with 16 bases between. Germline CDR1 MGHDK, CDR2 SYGVNS. CDR3 size: 14 residues. CDR3 sequence: CASSHRDILQTQYF. The CDR3 DNA follows: TGTGCCAGCAGTCACCGGGACATCCTTCAGACCCAGTACTTC.

This chain's CDR3 is CASSLMGSPQGFSGYNEQFF. The CDR3 DNA is TGTGCCAGCAGCTTAATGGGCAGCCCACAGGGGTTTAGCGGCTACAATGAGCAGTTCTTC. This chain connects TRBV7-3 to TRBJ2-1; a possible D gene is TRBD1 (7 bases). The V and J ends lost 1 base and 3 bases respectively, with 25 bases between them. The germline V gene encodes CDR1 SGHTA and CDR2 FQGTGA. CDR3 size: 20 residues.

The rearrangement uses TRBV2 and TRBJ2-2; D not resolved. This CDR3 is 11 amino acids long. Germline V lookup: CDR1 SNHLY, CDR2 FYNNEI. V dropped 11 bases and J dropped 6 bases, with 10 bases sitting between them. The CDR3 is CAADLSGELFF. CDR3 nucleotides: TGTGCCGCTGACTTGTCCGGGGAGCTGTTTTTT.

The chain uses TRBV14 and TRBJ2-1; D not resolved. V was shortened by 6 bases and J by 9 bases, with 21 bases between the two germline ends. This CDR3 is 15 amino acids long. Germline V lookup: CDR1 SGHDN, CDR2 FVKESK. Written as DNA, the CDR3 is TGTGCCAGCAGACGGTCGTCCTCATTTAGTGGTGAGCAGTTCTTC. Translating gives CASRRSSSFSGEQFF.

V usage is TRBV30 and J usage is TRBJ1-2; the D is unclear. The CDR3 covers 16 residues. Trimming shortened V by 7 bases and J by 1 base, and 22 bases separated the two germline ends. Germline V gene lookup returns CDR1 GTSNPN and CDR2 SVGIG (reference sequence). The CDR3 is CASQTAKRFGNYGYTF. The CDR3 DNA sequence: TGTGCCTCCCAAACAGCCAAAAGGTTCGGTAACTATGGCTACACCTTC.

The J gene is TRBJ1-1, the V gene TRBV18; D is perhaps TRBD1 (6 bases). The CDR3 extends over 14 amino acids. The ends were cut back, 3 bases at V and 4 bases at J, with 12 bases in the middle. Germline lookup yields CDR1 KGHSH and CDR2 LQKENI. The CDR3 protein is CASSPYREFTEAFF. In nucleotides, the CDR3 is TGTGCCAGCTCACCCTACAGGGAGTTCACTGAAGCTTTCTTT.

This chain connects TRBV6-1 to TRBJ1-2, with a tentative D call TRBD1 (6 bases). Germline-derived CDR1 and CDR2 are MNHNS and SASEGT. This CDR3 is 14 amino acids long. V dropped 2 bases and J dropped 4 bases, with 11 bases sitting between them. In DNA form, the CDR3 reads TGTGCCAGCAGTGAAATCACAGGGACCTATGGCTACACCTTC. This codes for CASSEITGTYGYTF.

This clone was picked up a small number of times. The chain links TRBV30 to TRBJ1-4, with TRBD1 as a possible D gene (5 bases). Trimming left V 5 bases short and J 10 bases short, with 8 bases between. CDR3 length: 10 residues. Germline lookup yields CDR1 GTSNPN and CDR2 SVGIG (reference sequence). Written as DNA, the CDR3 is TGTGCCTGGGGTAGGGGAAAACTGTTTTTT. Its protein product is CAWGRGKLFF.

The rearrangement links TRBV3-1 (or the pseudogene TRBV3-2) to TRBJ1-1; D remains unclear. The ends were cut back, 5 bases at V and 5 bases at J, with 12 bases in the middle. CDR1 and CDR2 from the germline V gene are LGHDT and YNNKEL (reference sequence). This CDR3 has 13 residues. DNA of the CDR3: TGTGCCAGCAGCTCTAACCGACAAACTGAAGCTTTCTTT. It specifies CASSSNRQTEAFF.

The genes are TRBV29-1 and TRBJ1-2; D uncertain. The CDR3 spans 10 residues. The V end lost 7 bases, the J end lost 5 bases, and 8 bases lay between the germline ends. CDR1 is SQVTM, CDR2 ANQGSEA, per germline. CDR3: CSARGYGYTF. The CDR3 coding sequence is TGCAGCGCCCGAGGATATGGCTACACCTTC.

This rearrangement joins TRBV25-1 to TRBJ1-2, with 7 bases that match TRBD1. Germline loops: CDR1 MGHDK, CDR2 SYGVNS. The CDR3 sequence is 15 residues long. The V gene end was trimmed by 3 bases and the J gene end by 2 bases; junction bases not matched to a gene: 6. The CDR3 loop is CASSESDRANYGYTF. The CDR3 bases are TGTGCCAGCAGTGAGTCCGACAGGGCAAACTATGGCTACACCTTC.

Only one count was recorded for this clone. J is TRBJ2-5 and V is TRBV24-1; D might be TRBD2 (6 bases). V lost 7 bases and J 4 bases, leaving 15 bases between the germline ends. In germline, CDR1 is KGHDR, CDR2 SFDVKD. There are 14 residues in the CDR3. Written as DNA, the CDR3 is TGTGCCACCAGCTCAGCGGGCGCGGTAGAGACCCAGTACTTC. It codes for CATSSAGAVETQYF.